Listed here are 2 T cell receptor beta chains from one sample, sequenced in a study of T cells expressing NK-cell markers. Following a re-call of the 5' RACE reads, TCRdb has one entry per CDR3 protein and lacks DNA. The sample holds 450,000 to 600,000 distinct CDR3 sequences. The sequenced sample consisted of blood T cells: a sorted CD56 or NKG2C T cell subset, CD4+ or CD8+ T cells, or bulk PBMC T cells (not recorded which). These receptor sequences come from a man younger than 30 in good health.

V usage is TRBV5-1 and J usage is TRBJ2-2. The V gene's germline CDR1 is SGHRS and CDR2 YFSETQ. The CDR3 extends over 15 amino acids. CDR3 in amino acids: CASSLAGERGGELFF.

The J gene is TRBJ2-1, the V gene TRBV29-1; the TCRdb D gene call, TRBD1, has no DNA to confirm it. CDR3 length: 14 residues. CDR1 SQVTM and CDR2 ANQGSEA come from the germline V gene. The CDR3 region is CSVEDPASYNEQFF.